This T cell receptor beta chain comes out of a study of a mutant IDH1 vaccine in newly diagnosed glioma. Some clones are missing from TCRdb's copy, which holds only in-frame ones; the method was immunoSEQ multiplex PCR. The sample contains roughly 86,000 clones, roughly 77% of which appear only once. Time point reported: baseline, week 1 (first vaccination visit). Treatment reported: pre-vaccination baseline after standard-of-care therapy. Of note for this clone: The junction and the germline gene differ at one end; a read error may be behind it.

The clonotype comes from a man aged 35 to 55 with glioma. Here the sequenced sample was PBMCs, taken from a glioma patient treated with radiotherapy, temozolomide or both.

The CDR3 region is CASRLGSHSGNTIYF. The CDR3 DNA is TGTGCCAGCAGATTAGGGTCGCACTCTGGAAACACCATATATTTT. This sequence joins TRBV7-9 and TRBJ1-3; D ambiguous. The CDR3 loop spans 15 amino acids. Germline V gene data show CDR1 as SEHNR and CDR2 as FQNEAQ (reference sequence).